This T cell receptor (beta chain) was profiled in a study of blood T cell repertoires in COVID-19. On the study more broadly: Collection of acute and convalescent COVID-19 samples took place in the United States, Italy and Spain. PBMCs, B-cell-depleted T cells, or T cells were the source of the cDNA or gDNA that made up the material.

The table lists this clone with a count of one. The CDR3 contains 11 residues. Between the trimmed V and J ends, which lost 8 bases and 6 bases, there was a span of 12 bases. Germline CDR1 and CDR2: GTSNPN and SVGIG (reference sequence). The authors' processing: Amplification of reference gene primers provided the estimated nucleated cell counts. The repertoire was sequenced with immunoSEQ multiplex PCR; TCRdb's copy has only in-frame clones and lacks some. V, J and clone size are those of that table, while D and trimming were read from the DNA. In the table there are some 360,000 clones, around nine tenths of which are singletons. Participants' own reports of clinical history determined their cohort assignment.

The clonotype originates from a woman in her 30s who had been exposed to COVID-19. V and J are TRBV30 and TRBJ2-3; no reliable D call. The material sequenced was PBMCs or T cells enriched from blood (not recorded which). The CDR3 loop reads CATRRVDTQYF. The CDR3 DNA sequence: TGTGCCACCCGCCGGGTGGATACGCAGTATTTT.